These 17 T cell receptor beta chains came from one sample sequenced in a study of blood T cell repertoires in COVID-19. Sequencing used immunoSEQ multiplex PCR; TCRdb keeps in-frame clones, though not all of them. The sample holds 160,000 or so clones; roughly 84% are singletons and the top ten take 1.2%. Sequencing was performed on PBMCs or T cells enriched from blood (not recorded which). Receptor source: a human donor with acute COVID-19. The donor label of this sample is uncertain.

The chain is built from TRBV5-4 and TRBJ2-1; TRBD2 aligns across 9 bases. V shed 4 bases and J 7 bases; nucleotides not matched to a gene: 12. The CDR3 consists of 16 residues. Germline V gene data show CDR1 as SGHNT and CDR2 as YYREEE (reference sequence). The CDR3 loop is CASSRSGGGPGNEQFF. CDR3 bases: TGTGCCAGCAGCCGTAGCGGGGGAGGCCCTGGGAATGAGCAGTTCTTC.

The chain uses TRBV30 and TRBJ1-6; 8 nucleotides line up with TRBD1. V lost 4 bases to trimming and J lost 10 bases; unmatched junction nucleotides: 9. CDR3 size: 14 residues. Germline CDR1 is GTSNPN and CDR2 is SVGIG (reference sequence). In nucleotides, the CDR3 is TGTGCCTGGAATAGTGGACAGGGTGAATCACCCCTCCACTTT. Its translation is CAWNSGQGESPLHF.

This sequence joins TRBV27 and TRBJ2-7, with D maybe TRBD2 (5 bases). V lost 5 bases to trimming and J lost 3 bases, with 14 bases between them. Looked up from germline, CDR1 is MNHEY and CDR2 is SMNVEV (reference sequence). This CDR3 is built from 14 residues. Here the CDR3 DNA reads TGTGCCAGCAGTCGATCCGGGAATAACTACGAGCAGTACTTC. It codes for CASSRSGNNYEQYF.

The chain is built from TRBV25-1 and TRBJ2-2; the D gene is possibly TRBD1 (5 bases). The CDR3 is 14 amino acids. V was shortened by 6 bases and J by 2 bases, with 10 bases between the two germline ends. CDR1 is MGHDK, CDR2 SYGVNS, per germline. CDR3 DNA: TGTGCCAGCAGGGTTCAGGGTAACACCGGGGAGCTGTTTTTT. Protein product: CASRVQGNTGELFF.

The genes are TRBV11-2 and TRBJ2-7; 7 nucleotides agree with TRBD1. This CDR3 comprises 16 residues. Germline CDR1 SGHAT, CDR2 FQNNGV. Unmatched junction bases numbered 12, after V lost 4 bases and J lost 3 bases. The CDR3 DNA reads TGTGCCAGCAGCTCGACTACAGGGGCCGAAGTCTACGAGCAGTACTTC. Residues: CASSSTTGAEVYEQYF.

This clone has more than one count but fewer than ten. V is TRBV18 and J is TRBJ1-2, with D perhaps TRBD1 (5 bases). There are 15 residues in the CDR3. V was clipped by 0 bases and J by 4 bases, with 12 bases between them. The germline V gene encodes CDR1 KGHSH and CDR2 LQKENI. CDR3 in DNA: TGTGCCAGCTCACCACCCCTCGACGGGGGCTATGGCTACACCTTC. Translation: CASSPPLDGGYGYTF.

V usage is TRBV6-2 or TRBV6-3 and J usage is TRBJ1-3; D not resolved. This CDR3 spans 14 amino acids. V was pared by 4 bases and J by 0 bases, with 7 bases between. Germline CDR1 is MNHEY and CDR2 is SVGEGT. CDR3 residues: CASSWAASGNTIYF. DNA for the CDR3: TGTGCCAGCAGTTGGGCTGCCTCTGGAAACACCATATATTTT.

This clone has more than one count but fewer than ten. V gene TRBV3-1 (or the pseudogene TRBV3-2) combines with J gene TRBJ2-1, with a possible D match to TRBD2 (5 bases). The CDR3 consists of 13 residues. V was shortened by 3 bases and J by 9 bases, with 12 bases between the two germline ends. The germline V gene has CDR1 LGHDT and CDR2 YNNKEL (reference sequence). This CDR3 is CASSQGVVGEQFF. The CDR3 coding sequence is TGTGCCAGCAGCCAGGGAGTGGTCGGTGAGCAGTTCTTC.

This chain joins TRBV6-2 or TRBV6-3 and TRBJ2-1, with 10 bases fitting TRBD1. CDR1 and CDR2 (germline): MNHEY, SVGEGT. V dropped 5 bases and J dropped 4; count of bases not matched to a gene: 5. The CDR3 sequence is 15 residues long. CDR3 bases: TGTGCCAGCAGTCGACAGGGGGCTCAATACAATGAGCAGTTCTTC. Protein: CASSRQGAQYNEQFF.

This chain uses TRBV29-1 with TRBJ1-2; D is possibly TRBD1 (6 bases). This CDR3 has 16 amino acids. Trimming left V 7 bases short and J 4 bases short, with 25 bases between. The germline V gene encodes CDR1 SQVTM and CDR2 ANQGSEA. The CDR3 DNA reads as TGCAGCGCCGGCGGGGGCAGCCTTCAAGGGGTCTATGGCTACACCTTC. Protein: CSAGGGSLQGVYGYTF.

The chain couples TRBV7-2 to TRBJ1-2; D is possibly TRBD1 (6 bases). CDR3 length: 13 amino acids. V was clipped by 5 bases and J by 8 bases, with 15 bases between them. Germline V CDR1 and CDR2: SGHTA, FQGNSA. The CDR3 loop reads CASSPRGAMGYTF. The CDR3 DNA follows: TGTGCCAGCAGCCCCCGGGGGGCGATGGGCTACACCTTC.

The J gene is TRBJ2-7, the V gene TRBV30; D is unclear. V lost 3 bases and J 3 bases, leaving 9 bases between the germline ends. This CDR3 is 12 amino acids long. The germline gives CDR1 GTSNPN, CDR2 SVGIG (reference sequence). The CDR3 is CAWSRTSYEQYF. CDR3 DNA: TGTGCCTGGAGCCGAACCAGCTACGAGCAGTACTTC.

This chain links TRBV19 with TRBJ2-6; 7 bases are shared with TRBD1. The CDR3 consists of 18 residues. Looked up from germline, CDR1 is LNHDA and CDR2 is SQIVND (reference sequence). Unmatched junction bases numbered 7, after V lost 2 bases and J lost 0 bases. DNA of the CDR3: TGTGCCAGTAGTATATCGGGACAGACATTCTCTGGGGCCAACGTCCTGACTTTC. It is translated as CASSISGQTFSGANVLTF.

This clone appeared a single time. The J gene is TRBJ2-2, the V gene TRBV18; possibly TRBD1 for D (7 bases). Trimming left V 1 base short and J 0 bases short, with 18 bases between. The CDR3 is 19 residues long. Germline CDR1 is KGHSH and CDR2 is LQKENI. The CDR3 coding sequence is TGTGCCAGCTCACCACGCGGGACAGAGGTCCTTGCGAACACCGGGGAGCTGTTTTTT. The encoded protein is CASSPRGTEVLANTGELFF.

This rearrangement joins TRBV19 to TRBJ1-5; possible D gene TRBD1, 5 bases. The CDR3 is made up of 15 amino acids. CDR1 LNHDA and CDR2 SQIVND come from the germline V gene (reference sequence). V gave up 5 bases and J gave up 1 base, with 12 bases separating them. CDR3 amino acids: CASSAPRGSNQPQHF. The CDR3 nucleotides read TGTGCCAGTAGTGCCCCCCGGGGGAGCAATCAGCCCCAGCATTTT. The complete variable domain, with remaining parts taken from reference TRBV19 and TRBJ1-5, reads DGGITQSPKYLFRKEGQNVTLSCEQNLNHDAMYWYRQDPGQGLRLIYYSQIVNDFQKGDIAEGYSVSREKKESFPLTVTSAQKNPTAFYLCASSAPRGSNQPQHFGDGTRLSIL.

The chain uses TRBV30 and TRBJ1-5, with TRBD1 as a possible D gene (6 bases). Trimming took 1 base from V and 7 from J, leaving 11 bases between them. CDR3 length equals 13 residues. Per germline, CDR1 GTSNPN and CDR2 SVGIG (reference sequence). DNA of the CDR3: TGTGCCTGGAGTGGCACAGGGAGCCAGCCCCAGCATTTT. It specifies CAWSGTGSQPQHF.

The V gene is TRBV4-3, the J gene TRBJ1-2; D is ambiguous. The CDR3 runs 13 residues. Germline-derived CDR1 and CDR2 are LGHNA and YSLEER. V lost 4 bases and J lost 2, with 8 bases in between. Written as DNA, the CDR3 is TGCGCCAGCAGCCTTGGGAGGAACTATGGCTACACCTTC. Protein product: CASSLGRNYGYTF.